This T cell receptor (beta chain) was captured in a study of tumor-infiltrating lymphocytes in localized non-small cell lung cancer. Study overall: Patients included smokers and never-smokers with various histologies, some sampled after neoadjuvant chemotherapy. From each patient, both tumor and uninvolved lung, non-adjacent to tumor, were sampled. Study-level points and caveats: Not all patients were TCR sequenced, owing to tissue quantity. T-cell fraction did not differ between immunotypes IM1 and IM2.

Produced via immunoSEQ multiplex PCR; TCRdb's table is partial and in-frame only. This table has roughly 10,000 clones, 80% to 90% appearing once. Comment on this clone: As yet, its antigen is unknown.

V was shortened by 0 bases and J by 3 bases, with 5 bases between the two germline ends. Germline V gene data show CDR1 as SGHRS and CDR2 as YFSETQ. The CDR3 is 13 residues long. Source material: uninvolved lung tissue not adjacent to the tumor. The chain joins TRBV5-1 to TRBJ2-3, with D hard to call. This sequence was found in a human donor with non-small cell lung cancer. The CDR3 bases are TGCGCCAGCAGCTTGGACGGGACAGATACGCAGTATTTT. Its translation is CASSLDGTDTQYF.